The following is a T cell receptor (beta chain) sequence with its context. Its antigen is undetermined. The CDR3 length is 11 residues. The germline CDR1 and CDR2 sequences are LNHDA and SQIVND (reference sequence). V was clipped by 3 bases and J by 8 bases, with 7 bases between them. This record belongs to a study of OX40 agonist ivuxolimab in advanced cancers. Study background: Clinicians treated patients with ivuxolimab, an agonistic anti-OX40 (CD134) antibody. Ivuxolimab doses were 0.01, 0.1, 0.3, 1.5, 3 or 10 mg/kg every 2 weeks. Participants, roughly 80% male, averaged about 56 years of age, ranging from roughly 23 to 90. Study conclusions and caveats: Among patients with partial responses at 0.1-3.0 mg/kg, clonal expansion was among the lowest.

Profiling relied on immunoSEQ multiplex PCR, and the TCRdb table lists in-frame clones only, not all of them. The sample shows around 19,000 clones, approximately 83% of them seen only once. This sample comprised CD4+ or CD8+ T cells sorted from blood, obtained in a trial of the OX40 agonist ivuxolimab. The chain joins TRBV19 to TRBJ1-1; D is ambiguous. The TCR was taken from an adult with an advanced solid tumor such as melanoma, head and neck, liver or kidney cancer. The CDR3 loop is CASSIGVEAFF. CDR3 in DNA: TGTGCCAGTAGTATCGGGGTAGAAGCTTTCTTT.